This T cell receptor (beta chain) was profiled in a study of T cell responses to AZD1222 COVID-19 vaccine. With respect to this clone: Its antigen is unknown.

Study-level points and caveats: Samples come after the peak T cell response, not at day 14.

Sequenced by immunoSEQ multiplex PCR; TCRdb stores in-frame clones only, minus some. The table shows 100,000 to 150,000 clones, with around nine tenths occurring only once. V was trimmed by 10 bases and J by 0 bases, leaving 16 bases between them. The CDR3 spans 15 residues. The germline V gene encodes CDR1 MNHEY and CDR2 SVGAGI. The TCR originated in an adult in good health. The gene calls are TRBV6-5 and TRBJ2-1; D may be TRBD1 (6 bases). Here the sequenced sample was peripheral blood, taken on day 0 of AZD1222 vaccination. The CDR3 DNA reads TGTGCCACCTACGGAACAGGGCGCTCCTACAATGAGCAGTTCTTC. Its translation: CATYGTGRSYNEQFF.